The 24 T cell receptor beta chains given below trace back to one sample, sequenced in a study of shared clonotypes between healthy human individuals. Generated by immunoSEQ multiplex PCR, the TCRdb table keeps only in-frame clones and is missing some. Counted here are about 600,000 clones, around 78% occurring once; the ten biggest clones make up about 12%. Source material: PBMCs. These receptors came from a woman aged 40 to 49 in good health. Some clones in this sample may be carry-over from other donors' samples.

The chain carries TRBV5-6 and TRBJ2-7, with D uncertain. Per the germline V gene, CDR1 is SGHDT and CDR2 is YYEEEE. V lost 0 bases, J lost 2 bases, and 9 bases lay in between. There are 14 residues in the CDR3. CDR3 loop: CASSLVTAAYEQYF. CDR3 nucleotides: TGTGCCAGCAGCTTGGTAACAGCCGCCTACGAGCAGTACTTC.

This clone has just one count. CDR3 protein: CAWSSGTGRYEQYF. The CDR3 DNA sequence: TGTGCCTGGAGCTCGGGGACAGGGAGGTACGAGCAGTACTTC. The J gene is TRBJ2-7, the V gene TRBV30; 9 positions agree with TRBD1. V was pared by 3 bases and J by 4 bases, with 7 bases of the junction left unmatched. This CDR3 comprises 14 residues. Germline CDR1 is GTSNPN and CDR2 is SVGIG (reference sequence).

The chain carries TRBV28 and TRBJ1-5, with D possibly being TRBD1 (5 bases). V was clipped by 4 bases and J by 3 bases, with 10 bases between them. CDR3 length equals 14 residues. Per germline, CDR1 MDHEN and CDR2 SYDVKM. CDR3 DNA: TGTGCCAGCAGTTCGACAGAGTTCAATCAGCCCCAGCATTTT. Protein: CASSSTEFNQPQHF.

The chain uses TRBV5-6 and TRBJ2-3; 7 bases are a match to TRBD1. The CDR3 is 15 residues long. CDR1 SGHDT and CDR2 YYEEEE come from the germline V gene. V shed 5 bases and J 1 base; nucleotides not matched to a gene: 7. The CDR3 here is CASRSDRAGTDTQYF. CDR3 DNA sequence: TGTGCCAGCAGATCCGACAGGGCCGGCACAGATACGCAGTATTTT.

There are many counts of this clone. The chain has TRBV28 and TRBJ2-1; 7 bases are shared with TRBD1. The CDR3 runs 14 residues. CDR1 is MDHEN and CDR2 is SYDVKM in the germline V gene. With V trimmed by 4 bases and J by 7 bases, 7 bases remained unmatched. As DNA, the CDR3 is TGTGCCAGCAGTTCCTACAGGGGCAGGAATGAGCAGTTCTTC. Its translation: CASSSYRGRNEQFF.

This clone was recorded once. With a far larger clone one base away, a read error is the likely cause. The V and J genes are TRBV30 and TRBJ1-5; unclear D gene. This CDR3 has 12 amino acids. CDR1 GTSNPN and CDR2 SVGIG come from the germline V gene (reference sequence). Here the CDR3 reads CAWSGSNRPQHF. The CDR3 DNA sequence: TGTGCCTGGAGTGGGAGCAATCGGCCCCAGCATTTT.

CDR3 sequence: CASSESGQVESYGYTF. The CDR3 DNA follows: TGCGCCAGCAGTGAGTCGGGACAGGTCGAGAGCTATGGCTACACCTTC. The V gene is TRBV10-2, the J gene TRBJ1-2, with 8 bases matching TRBD1. This CDR3 has 16 residues. Germline V gives CDR1 WSHSY, CDR2 SAAADI. Germline trimming cut 0 bases from V and 4 bases from J; bases unmatched to any gene: 7.

The table lists this clone with a count of one. The rearrangement joins TRBV5-4 to TRBJ2-5; no clear D gene. Germline V gene lookup returns CDR1 SGHNT and CDR2 YYREEE (reference sequence). This CDR3 contains 11 residues. Deletions cut 4 bases from V and 5 bases from J, with 6 bases between. The CDR3 DNA follows: TGTGCCAGCAGCCATTTGGAGACCCAGTACTTC. Amino acid sequence: CASSHLETQYF.

The V and J genes are TRBV29-1 and TRBJ1-1; D possibly corresponds to TRBD1 (6 bases). The CDR3 totals 12 residues. V was pared by 3 bases and J by 4 bases, with 9 bases between. Looked up from germline, CDR1 is SQVTM and CDR2 is ANQGSEA. CDR3 bases: TGCAGCGTTGAGGGGGCAATCACTGAAGCTTTCTTT. It is translated as CSVEGAITEAFF.

CDR3 amino acids: CASSKFETQYF. Written as DNA, the CDR3 is TGTGCCAGCAGCAAGTTCGAGACCCAGTACTTC. The V gene is TRBV21-1, the J gene TRBJ2-5. TRBV21-1 is a documented pseudogene. This CDR3 is built from 11 residues.

The chain couples TRBV29-1 to TRBJ2-1, with 11 nucleotides matching TRBD2. From germline, CDR1 is SQVTM and CDR2 ANQGSEA. The CDR3 totals 15 residues. Trimming cost V 4 bases and J 9 bases; bases outside gene matches: 11. CDR3 coding DNA: TGCAGCGTTGTTAGCGGGAGGGCCGCGAAGGGTGAGCAGTTCTTC. Translating it yields CSVVSGRAAKGEQFF.

The chain combines TRBV4-1 with TRBJ2-1; no reliable D call. Trimming removed 1 base at V and 0 bases at J, with 7 bases between. Germline assignment: CDR1 MGHRA and CDR2 YSYEKL. This CDR3 spans 15 amino acids. The DNA of the CDR3 is TGCGCCAGCAGCCAAGGACACCTCTCCTACAATGAGCAGTTCTTC. The encoded protein is CASSQGHLSYNEQFF.

This chain links TRBV18 with TRBJ2-3, with a possible D match to TRBD2 (5 bases). Germline-derived CDR1 and CDR2 are KGHSH and LQKENI. The CDR3 contains 16 residues. The V and J ends lost 0 bases and 4 bases respectively, with 14 bases between them. CDR3 bases: TGTGCCAGCTCACCACCGTCCGGGGTTGTCGCAGATACGCAGTATTTT. Translated: CASSPPSGVVADTQYF.

The chain couples TRBV30 to TRBJ2-5; D uncertain. V lost 4 bases and J lost 0, with 9 bases in between. CDR1 is GTSNPN, CDR2 SVGIG, per germline (reference sequence). The CDR3 is 13 residues long. This CDR3 is CAWNSAYQETQYF. The CDR3 region has the DNA TGTGCCTGGAATTCGGCGTACCAAGAGACCCAGTACTTC. The full variable domain, rest sourced from reference TRBV30 and TRBJ2-5, is SQTIHQWPATLVQPVGSPLSLECTVEGTSNPNLYWYRQAAGRGLQLLFYSVGIGQISSEVPQNLSASRPQDRQFILSSKKLLLSDSGFYLCAWNSAYQETQYFGPGTRLLVL.

The CDR3 protein is CASSEKSASSYNEQFF. Written as DNA, the CDR3 is TGTGCCAGCAGTGAAAAAAGCGCTAGCTCCTACAATGAGCAGTTCTTC. The genes are TRBV2 and TRBJ2-1; D is unresolved. The CDR3 is 16 residues long. Germline CDR1 and CDR2: SNHLY and FYNNEI. Trimming removed 2 bases at V and 0 bases at J, with 11 bases between.

This rearrangement joins TRBV30 to TRBJ1-1, with a tentative D call TRBD1 (6 bases). The CDR3 loop spans 11 amino acids. V was pared by 4 bases and J by 4 bases, with 7 bases between. Looked up from germline, CDR1 is GTSNPN and CDR2 is SVGIG (reference sequence). The CDR3 here is CAWKGGTEAFF. CDR3 nucleotide sequence: TGTGCCTGGAAGGGGGGCACTGAAGCTTTCTTT.

The V call is TRBV27, the J call TRBJ2-5; no definite D call. The V end was cut by 3 bases, the J end by 5 bases, with 7 bases between. Germline V gene sequence: CDR1 MNHEY, CDR2 SMNVEV (reference sequence). The CDR3 has 12 residues. CDR3 residues: CASSFIRETQYF. The CDR3 DNA follows: TGTGCCAGCAGTTTTATCAGGGAGACCCAGTACTTC.

This rearrangement joins TRBV28 to TRBJ2-7; 8 bases line up with TRBD2. Looked up from germline, CDR1 is MDHEN and CDR2 is SYDVKM. The CDR3 has 15 residues. After removal of 10 bases from V and 3 bases from J, the junction contained 14 bases not matched to a gene. CDR3 residues: CATSRTASGLYEQYF. The CDR3 bases are TGTGCCACCTCTCGTACGGCTAGCGGGCTCTACGAGCAGTACTTC.

The chain has TRBV7-8 and TRBJ2-7; maybe TRBD1 (6 bases). CDR3 length: 14 residues. Germline V gene sequence: CDR1 SGHVS, CDR2 FQNEAQ. V lost 4 bases and J lost 3, with 13 bases in between. CDR3 protein: CASSSTQQGYEQYF. The DNA of the CDR3 is TGTGCCAGCAGCTCCACCCAACAGGGCTACGAGCAGTACTTC.

There are a few counts of this clone. This chain uses TRBV19 with TRBJ1-5; the match to TRBD1 covers 9 bases. CDR3 length: 17 amino acids. Germline CDR1 LNHDA, CDR2 SQIVND (reference sequence). V was pared by 4 bases and J by 2 bases, with 9 bases of the junction left unmatched. In DNA form, the CDR3 reads TGTGCCAGTAGTACCCGGGACAGGGAACCCGGCAATCAGCCCCAGCATTTT. Protein sequence: CASSTRDREPGNQPQHF.

This clone turned up a few times. This chain links TRBV7-9 with TRBJ2-7; 9 positions match TRBD2. The V gene's germline CDR1 is SEHNR and CDR2 FQNEAQ (reference sequence). Losses at the gene ends were 8 bases for V and 5 bases for J; bases not matched to a gene: 10. The CDR3 consists of 14 residues. The CDR3 region is CASVLSGRFNEQYF. CDR3 DNA: TGTGCCAGCGTACTGAGCGGGAGGTTTAACGAGCAGTACTTC.

This clone was seen a single time. DNA for the CDR3: TGTGCCAGCACCCTGGGGGGCCAAGAGACCCAGTACTTC. It encodes CASTLGGQETQYF. The rearrangement links TRBV7-9 to TRBJ2-7; possible D gene TRBD2, 6 bases. The end of the DNA is better explained by TRBJ2-5, so the J call may be wrong. This CDR3 contains 13 residues. The germline CDR1 and CDR2 sequences are SEHNR and FQNEAQ (reference sequence).

This rearrangement joins TRBV18 to TRBJ1-4; no definite D call. V lost 0 bases to trimming and J lost 7 bases, with 15 bases between them. The V gene's germline CDR1 is KGHSH and CDR2 LQKENI. This CDR3 has 16 residues. The CDR3: CASSPPTLGSGEKLFF. CDR3 bases: TGTGCCAGCTCACCACCAACTCTGGGCTCTGGTGAAAAACTGTTTTTT. Based on the CDR3 plus reference TRBV18 and TRBJ1-4, the full variable domain is NAGVMQNPRHLVRRRGQEARLRCSPMKGHSHVYWYRQLPEEGLKFMVYLQKENIIDESGMPKERFSAEFPKEGPSILRIQQVVRGDSAAYFCASSPPTLGSGEKLFFGSGTQLSVL.

The V gene is TRBV7-9, the J gene TRBJ2-2; TRBD1 matches at 8 bases. Losses at the gene ends were 7 bases for V and 7 bases for J; bases not matched to a gene: 8. This CDR3 is built from 14 residues. Germline values: CDR1 SEHNR, CDR2 FQNEAQ (reference sequence). The CDR3 nucleotides read TGTGCCAGCACCCGAACAGGGGGTTACGGGGAGCTGTTTTTT. Translated: CASTRTGGYGELFF.